This T cell receptor (beta chain) was recovered during a study of neurological immune-mediated disorders. The sorted libraries took under 1.2 million CD4+ or CD8+ T cells. Germline V lookup: CDR1 LGHNA, CDR2 YNFKEQ. The V end lost 2 bases, the J end lost 2 bases, and 10 bases lay between the germline ends. This CDR3 is 14 amino acids long. This clonotype has at least ten counts. TCRdb re-derived calls from the 5' RACE reads in MiXCR, one entry per CDR3 protein. The table includes approximately 41,000 distinct CDR3 sequences, more than 12% detected once. The J gene is TRBJ2-7, the V gene TRBV4-2; maybe TRBD1 (6 bases). Sequenced material: CD4+ T cells from blood. The TCR sequence derives from a woman aged 55-75 years with HTLV-1-associated myelopathy (HAM/TSP). The CDR3 loop is CASSQQGIPYEQYF. For the CDR3, the DNA is TGTGCCAGCAGCCAACAGGGGATTCCCTACGAGCAGTACTTC.